These T cell receptor beta chains were read from a single sample in a study of a mutant IDH1 vaccine in newly diagnosed glioma. Profiled with immunoSEQ multiplex PCR; TCRdb holds only in-frame clones, not every one. The sample lists approximately 31,000 clones, about 86% occurring once. For these receptors, no antigen is known. The specimen was PBMCs, collected from a glioma patient whose treatment included an IDH1 peptide vaccine. The source of these receptors is a man in his thirties or forties with glioma. Each CDR3 is given with its conserved first and last residue. The D gene is left open where the match is weak. Clone size is given for some rows only: seen once, a few or many times, or a class if the clone is expanded.

CDR3: CASSSPGQNYGYTF
DNA: TGTGCCAGCAGTTCCCCGGGACAGAACTATGGCTACACCTTC
size: -
D: TRBD1
J: TRBJ1-2
V: TRBV27

CDR3: CASSPPGLGYEQYF
DNA: TGTGCCAGCAGCCCCCCGGGCCTCGGATACGAGCAGTACTTC
size: -
D: -
J: TRBJ2-7
V: TRBV13

CDR3: CSGQGLRERSEAFF
DNA: TGCAGCGGGCAAGGACTCAGGGAAAGGAGTGAAGCTTTCTTT
size: -
D: -
J: TRBJ1-1
V: TRBV29-1

CDR3: CASSQDSWGPPQETQYF
DNA: TGTGCCAGCAGCCAAGATTCGTGGGGCCCTCCTCAAGAGACCCAGTACTTC
size: few
D: -
J: TRBJ2-5
V: TRBV14

CDR3: CATSRDLGGGDEQFF
DNA: TGTGCCACCAGCAGAGATTTGGGTGGAGGGGATGAGCAGTTCTTC
size: -
D: -
J: TRBJ2-1
V: TRBV15

CDR3: CASSGGGAAGANVLTF
DNA: TGTGCCAGCAGTGGAGGTGGGGCCGCTGGGGCCAACGTCCTGACTTTC
size: once
D: -
J: TRBJ2-6
V: TRBV25-1

CDR3: CASSPEGGIGELFF
DNA: TGTGCCAGCAGCCCAGAGGGGGGAATCGGGGAGCTGTTTTTT
size: -
D: -
J: TRBJ2-2
V: TRBV13

CDR3: CASSFPSGGSRSQETQYF
DNA: TGTGCCAGCAGCTTCCCCTCCGGAGGGTCTAGGTCCCAAGAGACCCAGTACTTC
size: -
D: -
J: TRBJ2-5
V: TRBV11-2

CDR3: CASSQLRALSYEQYF
DNA: TGCGCCAGCAGCCAGCTCCGGGCCCTATCCTACGAGCAGTACTTC
size: -
D: -
J: TRBJ2-7
V: TRBV4-1

CDR3: CASSLAGGGNEQFF
DNA: TGTGCCAGCAGCTTAGCGGGAGGGGGAAATGAGCAGTTCTTC
size: -
D: -
J: TRBJ2-1
V: TRBV7-2

CDR3: CASSSIRQGRTEAFF
DNA: TGTGCCAGCAGTTCTATCAGACAGGGGAGAACTGAAGCTTTCTTT
size: -
D: TRBD1
J: TRBJ1-1
V: TRBV6-5

CDR3: CASSPRGGTEAFF
DNA: TGTGCCAGCAGCCCTAGAGGGGGCACTGAAGCTTTCTTT
size: -
D: -
J: TRBJ1-1
V: TRBV9